This T cell receptor beta chain came from a study of cytomegalovirus exposure and HLA in healthy donors. Study-wide results and limits: 150 to 200 TCR beta chains were listed as cytomegalovirus-associated.

The length of the CDR3 is 16 residues. V lost 6 bases, J lost 1 base, and 13 bases lay in between. Germline V gene data show CDR1 as MDHEN and CDR2 as SYDVKM. Profiled with immunoSEQ multiplex PCR; TCRdb holds only in-frame clones, not every one. The table has under 80,000 clones, 89% seen once; the top ten hold about 1.2%. Comments on this clone: Antigen: not known.

The chain has TRBV28 and TRBJ1-6; D is uncertain. The sequenced material came from PBMCs. This receptor was obtained from a woman younger than 30 in good health and CMV-seronegative. In nucleotides, the CDR3 is TGTGCCAGCAGCCTACTGGCGGGGTCCTATAATTCACCCCTCCACTTT. The encoded protein is CASSLLAGSYNSPLHF.